This T cell receptor beta chain was sequenced during a study of shared clonotypes between healthy human individuals. Study overall: Ranging from 18 to 49 in age, donors were two women and a few men. CD4 naive and CD4 memory each took three plates per donor, while CD8 naive took two and CD8 memory one.

Some clones are missing from TCRdb's copy, which holds only in-frame ones; the method was immunoSEQ multiplex PCR. This sample has nearly 2 million clones; over 85% occur once, and the top ten carry 0.95% to 1.5%. Remarks on this clone: Its specificity is unknown.

From germline, CDR1 is MNHEY and CDR2 SMNVEV (reference sequence). V was clipped by 4 bases and J by 4 bases, with 10 bases between them. This CDR3 spans 13 amino acids. Study results and caveats: Sequencing of the sorted subsets was shown by rarefaction to be incomplete despite large depth. It was observed that around 5% of naive CD4 clonotypes were shared across a few donors.

Positively selected for CCR7, the CD45RO-negative cells used as naive CD8 cells excluded terminally differentiated effector memory CD45RA+ cells. The TCR comes from a young man in good health. The gene calls are TRBV27 and TRBJ1-1; D unresolved. Sequencing was done on a sample of naive CD8+ T cells sorted from blood. This CDR3 is CASSSWTATEAFF. CDR3 bases: TGTGCCAGCAGTTCCTGGACGGCCACTGAAGCTTTCTTT.